This record covers a single TCR beta chain. Antigen specificity is unknown. CDR1 and CDR2 from the germline V gene are SGHRS and YFSETQ. The CDR3 totals 16 residues. V lost 3 bases to trimming and J lost 2 bases; unmatched junction nucleotides: 3. Using immunoSEQ multiplex PCR, the repertoire was profiled, and TCRdb retains in-frame clones only, with some absent. The repertoire includes some 10,000 clones, 70% to 90% of them detected once, and about 14% sits in the top ten. These data belong to a study of T cell repertoires in ileal Crohn's disease. Time point meaning: neoterminal ileum biopsy at postoperative endoscopy, about 6 months after surgery. Study-level findings and limits: Sorted CD8 T cells held more high-frequency clones than CD4. Within the first postoperative year, endoscopy came at median approximately 6.9 months.

The rearrangement links TRBV5-1 to TRBJ2-1; 12 bases fit TRBD2. Specimen: ileal tissue. This receptor was taken from an adult with Crohn's disease. This CDR3 is CASSSTSGSAYNEQFF. The CDR3 nucleotides are TGCGCCAGCAGCTCGACTAGCGGGAGTGCCTACAATGAGCAGTTCTTC. The whole variable domain, remainder taken from reference TRBV5-1 and TRBJ2-1, is KAGVTQTPRYLIKTRGQQVTLSCSPISGHRSVSWYQQTPGQGLQFLFEYFSETQRNKGNFPGRFSGRQFSNSRSEMNVSTLELGDSALYLCASSSTSGSAYNEQFFGPGTRLTVL.